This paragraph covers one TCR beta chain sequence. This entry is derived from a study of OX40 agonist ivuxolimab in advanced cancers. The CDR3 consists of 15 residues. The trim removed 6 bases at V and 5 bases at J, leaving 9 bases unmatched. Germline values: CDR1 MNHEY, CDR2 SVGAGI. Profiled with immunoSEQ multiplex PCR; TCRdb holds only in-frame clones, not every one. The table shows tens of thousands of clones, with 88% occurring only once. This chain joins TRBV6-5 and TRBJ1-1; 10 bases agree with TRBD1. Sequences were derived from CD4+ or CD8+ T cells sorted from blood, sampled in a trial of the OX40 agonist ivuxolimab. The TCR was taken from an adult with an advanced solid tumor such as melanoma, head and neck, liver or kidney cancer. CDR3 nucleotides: TGTGCCAGCAGCCTGCTGGACAGGGGGGGTACTGAAGCTTTCTTT. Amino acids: CASSLLDRGGTEAFF.